The clone carrying this T cell receptor beta chain was counted a few times. Its target is not known. The entry originates in a study of T cells in Graves' hyperthyroidism and ophthalmopathy. Study-wide results and caveats: Researchers report that a 13 V-J model separated ophthalmopathy from stable hyperthyroidism.

Losses at the gene ends were 1 base for V and 8 bases for J; bases not matched to a gene: 4. There are 13 residues in the CDR3. Thyroid ultrasound and orbital computed tomography, with clinical symptoms and serum thyroxine and TRAb, informed diagnoses. PBMCs were obtained from over 8.5 ml fresh peripheral blood. Amplification yielded TCR beta CDR3 regions, with RNA transcripts as the source. First-round RT-PCR with HTBI primers amplified the TCR CDR3 region. One entry per CDR3 protein, called by TCRdb with MiXCR from the multiplex PCR reads. The sample shows 490,000 or so distinct CDR3 sequences, approximately 22% of them seen only once.

This receptor was identified in a woman in her 70s with Graves' ophthalmopathy. This chain uses TRBV12-3 or TRBV12-4 with TRBJ1-1; 7 bases fit TRBD1. The sample was blood. In DNA form, the CDR3 reads TGTGCCAGCAGTTTAGGACAGGGATTCGAAGCTTTCTTT. The encoded protein is CASSLGQGFEAFF.